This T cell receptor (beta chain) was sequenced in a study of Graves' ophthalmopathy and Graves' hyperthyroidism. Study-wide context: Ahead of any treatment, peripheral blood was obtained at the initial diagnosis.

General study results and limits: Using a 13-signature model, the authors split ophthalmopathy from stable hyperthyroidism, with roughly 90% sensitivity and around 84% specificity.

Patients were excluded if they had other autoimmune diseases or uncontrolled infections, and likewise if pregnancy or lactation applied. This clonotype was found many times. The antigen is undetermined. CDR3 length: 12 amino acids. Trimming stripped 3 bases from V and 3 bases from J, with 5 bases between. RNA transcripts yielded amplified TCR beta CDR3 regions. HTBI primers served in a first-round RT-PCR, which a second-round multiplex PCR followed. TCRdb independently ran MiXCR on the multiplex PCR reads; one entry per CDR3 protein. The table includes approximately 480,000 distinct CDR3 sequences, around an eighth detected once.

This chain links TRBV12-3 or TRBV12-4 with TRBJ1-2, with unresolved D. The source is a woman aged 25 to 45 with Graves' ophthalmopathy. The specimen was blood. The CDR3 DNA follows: TGTGCCAGCAGTTTTTTAGACTATGGCTACACCTTC. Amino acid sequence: CASSFLDYGYTF.